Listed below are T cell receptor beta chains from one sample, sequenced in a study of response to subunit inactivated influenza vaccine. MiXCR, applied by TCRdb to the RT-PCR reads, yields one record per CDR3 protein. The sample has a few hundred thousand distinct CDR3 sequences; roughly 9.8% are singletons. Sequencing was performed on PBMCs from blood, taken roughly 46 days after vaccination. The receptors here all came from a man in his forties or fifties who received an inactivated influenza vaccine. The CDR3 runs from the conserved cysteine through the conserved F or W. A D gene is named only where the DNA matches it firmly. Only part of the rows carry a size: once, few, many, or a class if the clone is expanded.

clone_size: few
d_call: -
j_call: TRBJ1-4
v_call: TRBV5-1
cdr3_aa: CASKTSIATNEKLFF
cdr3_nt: TGCGCCAGCAAAACTTCCATTGCAACTAATGAAAAACTGTTTTTT

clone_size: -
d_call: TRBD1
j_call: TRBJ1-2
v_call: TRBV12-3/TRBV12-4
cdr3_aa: CASSPTGVGYTF
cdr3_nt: TGTGCCAGCAGTCCAACAGGGGTCGGCTACACCTTC

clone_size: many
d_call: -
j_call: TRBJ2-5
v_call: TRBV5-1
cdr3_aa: CASSLEREEETQYF
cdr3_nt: TGCGCCAGCAGCTTGGAGAGGGAGGAAGAGACCCAGTACTTC

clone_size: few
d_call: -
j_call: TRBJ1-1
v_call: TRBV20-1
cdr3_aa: CSANRVMNTEAFF
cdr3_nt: TGCAGTGCCAACAGGGTAATGAACACTGAAGCTTTCTTT

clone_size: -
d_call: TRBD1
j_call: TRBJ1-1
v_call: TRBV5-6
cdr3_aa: CASSFGTDPMNTEAFF
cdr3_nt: TGTGCCAGCAGCTTCGGGACAGATCCCATGAACACTGAAGCTTTCTTT

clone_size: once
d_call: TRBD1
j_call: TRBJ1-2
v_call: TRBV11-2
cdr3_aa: CASSPRTGGSYGYTF
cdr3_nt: TGTGCCAGCAGCCCAAGGACAGGGGGAAGCTATGGCTACACCTTC

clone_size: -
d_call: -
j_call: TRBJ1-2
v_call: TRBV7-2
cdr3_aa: CARSLGVHYGYTF
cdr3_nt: TGTGCCAGAAGCTTAGGGGTGCACTATGGCTACACCTTC

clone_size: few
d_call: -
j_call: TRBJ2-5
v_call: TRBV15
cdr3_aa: CATSRGRGTGETQYF
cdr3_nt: TGTGCCACCAGCAGAGGTCGAGGCACGGGAGAGACCCAGTACTTC

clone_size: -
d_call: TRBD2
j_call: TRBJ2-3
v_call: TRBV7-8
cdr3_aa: CASSPWLQRENTDTQYF
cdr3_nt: TGTGCCAGCAGCCCCTGGCTCCAGCGGGAGAACACAGATACGCAGTATTTT

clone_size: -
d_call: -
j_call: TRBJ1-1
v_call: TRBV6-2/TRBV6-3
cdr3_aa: CASSRTGWDTEAFF
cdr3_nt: TGTGCCAGCAGCCGTACAGGGTGGGACACTGAAGCTTTCTTT

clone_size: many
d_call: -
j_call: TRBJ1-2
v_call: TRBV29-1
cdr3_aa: CSVEARGEGYGYTF
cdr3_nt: TGCAGCGTTGAAGCGAGAGGGGAGGGCTATGGCTACACCTTC

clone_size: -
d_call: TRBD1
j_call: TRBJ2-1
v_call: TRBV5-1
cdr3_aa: CASSGDRGDEQFF
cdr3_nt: TGCGCCAGCAGCGGGGACAGGGGCGATGAGCAGTTCTTC

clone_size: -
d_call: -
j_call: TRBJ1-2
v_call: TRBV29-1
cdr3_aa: CSVGDWNYGYTF
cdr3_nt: TGCAGCGTTGGTGACTGGAACTATGGCTACACCTTC

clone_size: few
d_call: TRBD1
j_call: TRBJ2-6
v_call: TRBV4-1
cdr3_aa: CASSQGTGAGANVLTF
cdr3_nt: TGCGCCAGCAGCCAAGGGACAGGGGCCGGGGCCAACGTCCTGACTTTC

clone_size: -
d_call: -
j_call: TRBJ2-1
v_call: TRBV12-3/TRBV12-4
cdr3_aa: CASSLAPGQGSDNEQFF
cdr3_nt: TGTGCCAGCAGTTTAGCCCCGGGACAAGGGTCGGACAATGAGCAGTTCTTC